This T cell receptor (beta chain) was retrieved from a study of blood T cell repertoires in COVID-19. In the original analysis: Reference gene primer amplification gave estimated nucleated cell counts. TCRdb's table, derived via immunoSEQ multiplex PCR, lists solely in-frame clones and lacks some. For V, J and clone size, that table is used; D and trimming come from the DNA. Here the sample spans about 180,000 clones, 80% to 85% being singletons. Germline loops: CDR1 MNHEY, CDR2 SVGAGI. V was pared by 7 bases and J by 7 bases, with 22 bases between. The CDR3 has 15 amino acids. The chain couples TRBV6-5 to TRBJ1-2, with a tentative D call TRBD1 (5 bases). Material: peripheral blood. The source of this sequence is a woman aged 55-69 years with acute or convalescent COVID-19. CDR3 protein: CASTNPMGGWFGYTF. CDR3 sequence (DNA): TGTGCCAGCACAAACCCGATGGGGGGTTGGTTTGGCTACACCTTC.